This TCR beta chain was retrieved from a study of monozygotic twins with cystic fibrosis. Whole-study context: With about 15 PCR cycles, barcoded libraries came from roughly 2.8 micrograms of fragmented DNA. Study conclusions and caveats: Monozygotic CF twins shared more identical nucleotide clonotypes than unrelated patients.

About this clone itself: The antigen remains unidentified.

TCRdb's copy holds only in-frame clones and misses some; the assay was immunoSEQ multiplex PCR. The sample has just over 35,000 clones; 85% to 95% are singletons. The sample taken for sequencing was blood. The receptor comes from a boy younger than 10 with cystic fibrosis.

Here the CDR3 reads CASSSQTSGGTNEQFF. In DNA, the CDR3 is TGCGCCAGCAGCTCGCAGACTAGCGGGGGGACCAATGAGCAGTTCTTC. The chain joins TRBV5-1 to TRBJ2-1, with TRBD2 matching over 13 bases. Unmatched junction bases numbered 6, after V lost 3 bases and J lost 6 bases. The germline gives CDR1 SGHRS, CDR2 YFSETQ. This CDR3 is built from 16 residues.